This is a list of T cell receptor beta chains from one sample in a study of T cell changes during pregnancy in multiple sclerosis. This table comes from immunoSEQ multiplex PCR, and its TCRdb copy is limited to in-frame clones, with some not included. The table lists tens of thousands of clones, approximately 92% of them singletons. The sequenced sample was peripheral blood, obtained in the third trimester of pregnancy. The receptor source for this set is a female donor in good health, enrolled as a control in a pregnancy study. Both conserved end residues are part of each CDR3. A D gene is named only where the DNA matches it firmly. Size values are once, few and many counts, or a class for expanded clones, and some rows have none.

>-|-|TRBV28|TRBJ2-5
TGTGCCAGCAGTTTTAGGGGCCTGGGAGAGACCCAGTACTTC
CASSFRGLGETQYF
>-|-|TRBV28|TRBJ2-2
TGTGCCAGCAGGAAAACAGGGACCGGGGAGCTGTTTTTT
CASRKTGTGELFF
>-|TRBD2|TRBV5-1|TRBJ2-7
TGCGCCAGCAGCTTGCCGGGACTAGCGGGAGGCACCCGACACGAGCAGTACTTC
CASSLPGLAGGTRHEQYF
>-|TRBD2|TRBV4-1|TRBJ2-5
TGCGCCAGCAGCCAAGCACTAGCGGGAGATGAGACCCAGTACTTC
CASSQALAGDETQYF
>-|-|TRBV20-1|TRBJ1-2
TGCAGTGCTAGCCGACCGGGAGGCTACACCTTC
CSASRPGGYTF
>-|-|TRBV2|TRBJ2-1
TGTGCCAGCAGTGATCGTCTTTACAATGAGCAGTTCTTC
CASSDRLYNEQFF
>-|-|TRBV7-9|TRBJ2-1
TGTGCCAGCAGCCCACTTGGGGGGTCCCGGGGATCCTACAATGAGCAGTTCTTC
CASSPLGGSRGSYNEQFF
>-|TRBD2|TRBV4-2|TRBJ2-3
TGTGCCAGCAGCCAAGATCTAGCGGGAGGCACAGATACGCAGTATTTT
CASSQDLAGGTDTQYF
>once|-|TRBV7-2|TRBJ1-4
TGTGCCAGCAGCTTAGTCCCCAGGATTAATGAAAAACTGTTTTTT
CASSLVPRINEKLFF
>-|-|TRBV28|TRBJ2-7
TGTGCCAGCAGTTACTCTAGCGCCCCCTACGAGCAGTACTTC
CASSYSSAPYEQYF
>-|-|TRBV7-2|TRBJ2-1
TGTGCCAGCAGCTCCACAGGGTATCTCTCCTACAATGAGCAGTTCTTC
CASSSTGYLSYNEQFF
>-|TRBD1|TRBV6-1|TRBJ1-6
TGTGCCAGCAGTGAAGGACAGGGACGGAATTCACCCCTCCACTTT
CASSEGQGRNSPLHF
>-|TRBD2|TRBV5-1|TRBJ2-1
TGCGCCAGCAGGAACCAACTAGCGGGAGAGTACAATGAGCAGTTCTTC
CASRNQLAGEYNEQFF
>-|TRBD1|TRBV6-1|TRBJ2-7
TGTGCCAGCAGTGAAGCGGGGACAGGGGGCTACGAGCAGTACTTC
CASSEAGTGGYEQYF
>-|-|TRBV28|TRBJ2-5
TGTGCCACCCTGGGGGCCGGGGCCCAGTACTTC
CATLGAGAQYF
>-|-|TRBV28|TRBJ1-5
TGTGCCAGCAGCCGAGGGTCATGGCAGCCCCAGCATTTT
CASSRGSWQPQHF
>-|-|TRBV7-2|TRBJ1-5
TGTGCCAGCAGCTCCGGCGCGGGGGGCTTTCAGCCCCAGCATTTT
CASSSGAGGFQPQHF
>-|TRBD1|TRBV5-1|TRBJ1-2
TGCGCCAGCAGCTTACAGGGGAGGCATGGCTACACCTTC
CASSLQGRHGYTF
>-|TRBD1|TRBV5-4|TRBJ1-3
TGTGCCAGCAGCCCAGGGACAGGGGCTGGAAACACCATATATTTT
CASSPGTGAGNTIYF
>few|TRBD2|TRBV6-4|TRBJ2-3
TGTGCCAGCAGTCCTTTAGCGGGAGGAGCAGATACGCAGTATTTT
CASSPLAGGADTQYF
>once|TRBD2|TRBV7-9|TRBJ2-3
TGTGCCAGCAGCTTTAGGACTAGCGGGAGAAAGACAGATACGCAGTATTTT
CASSFRTSGRKTDTQYF
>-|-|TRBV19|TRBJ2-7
TGTGCCAGTAGTATCGATAGGGAGACCTACGAGCAGTACTTC
CASSIDRETYEQYF
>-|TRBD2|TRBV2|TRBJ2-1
TGTGCCAGCAGGGGGACTAGAGGTTTAGGGAATGAGCAGTTCTTC
CASRGTRGLGNEQFF
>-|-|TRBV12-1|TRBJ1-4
TGTGCCAGCAGCTTCGCCCCGTGCCCACAGGAAAAACTGTTTTTT
CASSFAPCPQEKLFF
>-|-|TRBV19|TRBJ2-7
TGTGCCAGTAGTATCAATAGCAGGGGCCTTTTCTACGAGCAGTACTTC
CASSINSRGLFYEQYF
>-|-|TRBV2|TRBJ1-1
TGTGCCAGCAGGAACAGGGCTAACACTGAAGCTTTCTTT
CASRNRANTEAFF
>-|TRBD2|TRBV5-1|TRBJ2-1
TGCGCCAGCAGCTTCGTGGGAGGGCCATTCGATGAGCAGTTCTTC
CASSFVGGPFDEQFF
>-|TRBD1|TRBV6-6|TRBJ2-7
TGTGCCAGCAGTTACGGGACCGGGACAGGGTACTACGAGCAGTACTTC
CASSYGTGTGYYEQYF
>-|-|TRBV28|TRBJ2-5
TGTGCCAGCAGTTCCCCCCGGTGGGGAGGAACAGAGACCCAGTACTTC
CASSSPRWGGTETQYF
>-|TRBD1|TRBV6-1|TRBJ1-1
TGTGCCAGCAGGAGACAGGGGGCTTATAACACTGAAGCTTTCTTT
CASRRQGAYNTEAFF
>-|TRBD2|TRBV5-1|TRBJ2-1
TGCGCCAGCAGCCCTAGCGGGAGCGTTAATGAGCAGTTCTTC
CASSPSGSVNEQFF
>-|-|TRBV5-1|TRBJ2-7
TGCGCCAGCAGCTTGGGGCAGATCTACGAGCAGTACTTC
CASSLGQIYEQYF
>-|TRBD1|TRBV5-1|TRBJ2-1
TGCGCCAGCAGCTCGGGGACAGGGCGAAGCTCCTACAATGAGCAGTTCTTC
CASSSGTGRSSYNEQFF
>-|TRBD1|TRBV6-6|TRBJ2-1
TGTGCCAGCAGTCAGACAGGGGCCGACAATGAGCAGTTCTTC
CASSQTGADNEQFF
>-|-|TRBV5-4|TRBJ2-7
TGTGCCAGCAGCGCGGACAGATACAACGAGCAGTACTTC
CASSADRYNEQYF
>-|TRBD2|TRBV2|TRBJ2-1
TGTGCCAGTCCCAGGGAACGGGAGGGGAATGAGCAGTTCTTC
CASPREREGNEQFF
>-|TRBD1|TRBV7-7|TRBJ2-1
TGTGCTAGCAGCTTAGCCGTGGGGACAGGGGGTGAGCAGTTCTTC
CASSLAVGTGGEQFF
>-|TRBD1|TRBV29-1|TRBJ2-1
TGCAGCGTTGAAGGTGACCGGGACAGGGGATTCTCCAATGAGCAGTTCTTC
CSVEGDRDRGFSNEQFF
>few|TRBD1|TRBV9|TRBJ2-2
TGTGCCAGCAGCTCGACAGGGGCCTCAGGGGAGCTGTTTTTT
CASSSTGASGELFF
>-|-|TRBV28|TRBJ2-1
TGTGCCAGCTCTAAACCGAACTCCTACAATGAGCAGTTCTTC
CASSKPNSYNEQFF
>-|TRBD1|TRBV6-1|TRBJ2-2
TGTGCCAGCAGTGGGCGACAGGGGTCCGTCGGGGAGCTGTTTTTT
CASSGRQGSVGELFF
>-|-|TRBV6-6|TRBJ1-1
TGTGCCAGCAGGTATTATTGGAACACTGAAGCTTTCTTT
CASRYYWNTEAFF
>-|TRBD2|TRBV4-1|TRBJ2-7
TGCGCCAGCAGCCAAGATGAGCGGGAGGGCTCCTACGAGCAGTACTTC
CASSQDEREGSYEQYF
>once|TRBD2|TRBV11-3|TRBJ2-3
TGTGCCAGCAGCTCCGGCCCAGCGGGAGGGCCGAGCACAGATACGCAGTATTTT
CASSSGPAGGPSTDTQYF
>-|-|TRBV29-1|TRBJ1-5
TGCAGCGTCTCGGAGGGGAATCAGCCCCAGCATTTT
CSVSEGNQPQHF
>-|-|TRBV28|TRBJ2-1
TGTGCCAGCAGTTTAAGGGGTTTCCAGGGCTGGTTCTTC
CASSLRGFQGWFF
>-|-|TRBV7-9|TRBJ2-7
TGTGCCAGCAGCTTCGGGTTCGAGCAGTACTTC
CASSFGFEQYF
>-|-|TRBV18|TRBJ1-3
TGTGCCAGCTCACCACCGTCAGTAAACACCATATATTTT
CASSPPSVNTIYF
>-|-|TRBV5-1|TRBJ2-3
TGCGCCAGCAGCTTCCTCCGGGACTCTACAGATACGCAGTATTTT
CASSFLRDSTDTQYF
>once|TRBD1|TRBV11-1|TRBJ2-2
TGTGCCAGCAGCTCGGGACAGGCGTACACCGGGGAGCTGTTTTTT
CASSSGQAYTGELFF
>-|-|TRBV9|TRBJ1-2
TGTGCCAGCAGCGTAGGAGGTTCAGGGGAACGGAGCTATGGCTACACCTTC
CASSVGGSGERSYGYTF
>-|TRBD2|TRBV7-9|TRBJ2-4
TGTGCCAGCAGTAAGCGGGATCTAGCCAAAAACATTCAGTACTTC
CASSKRDLAKNIQYF
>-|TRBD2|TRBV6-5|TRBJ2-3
TGTGCCAGCAGAAGACTAGCGGGAGGGGATACGCAGTATTTT
CASRRLAGGDTQYF
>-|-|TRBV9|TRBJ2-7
TGTGCCAGCAGCACCGGCGGGCCGCCTTACGAGCAGTACTTC
CASSTGGPPYEQYF
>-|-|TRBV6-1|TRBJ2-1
TGTGCCAGCACCGAGTATACCAATGAGCAGTTCTTC
CASTEYTNEQFF
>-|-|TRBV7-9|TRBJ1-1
TGTGCCAGCAGCTTAGAAGGGGGGGAAACTGAAGCTTTCTTT
CASSLEGGETEAFF
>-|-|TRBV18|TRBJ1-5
TGTGCCAGCTCCCTGGGAGGGGATCCTAGCAATCAGCCCCAGCATTTT
CASSLGGDPSNQPQHF
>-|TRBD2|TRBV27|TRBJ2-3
TGCGCCAGCATATTGCGGGAGAGTGGAACAGATACGCAGTATTTT
CASILRESGTDTQYF
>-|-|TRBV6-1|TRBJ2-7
TGTGCCAGCAGGCACAGCACACTCTCCTACGAGCAGTACTTC
CASRHSTLSYEQYF